The 10 T cell receptor beta chains listed next were all sequenced from one sample in a study of Ad26.COV2.S vaccination and SARS-CoV-2 variants. Regarding treatment: about 20 received Ad26.COV2.S at low or high dose, single or two shots; 5 received placebo; per-sample allocation not given. Specimens were obtained on day 63 following the first vaccine or placebo injection. Measured with immunoSEQ multiplex PCR; TCRdb has only the in-frame clones, and not every one. The table records 380,000 or so clones, 83% of them present only once. The source was peripheral blood, collected in a trial of Ad26.COV2.S vaccine versus placebo. These receptors came from a person aged 18-60 years who received the Ad26.COV2.S COVID-19 vaccine or a placebo.

Only a few counts were recorded for this clone. This sequence joins TRBV29-1 and TRBJ2-5, with 13 positions matching TRBD2. J gave up 4 bases and V 7 bases, and 3 bases lay outside the gene matches. Germline assignment: CDR1 SQVTM and CDR2 ANQGSEA. The CDR3 runs 13 residues. CDR3 in amino acids: CSGTSGSPETQYF. CDR3 bases: TGCAGCGGGACTAGCGGGAGCCCAGAGACCCAGTACTTC.

The chain links TRBV4-3 to TRBJ1-6; 9 bases match TRBD1. The J segment lost 8 bases and the V segment lost 5 bases, leaving 4 bases of the junction unmatched. The CDR3 totals 14 residues. Germline V CDR1 and CDR2: LGHNA, YSLEER. The CDR3 reads CASSWTGDHSPLHF. The CDR3 DNA sequence: TGCGCCAGCAGCTGGACAGGGGATCATTCACCCCTCCACTTT.

The chain is built from TRBV2 and TRBJ2-2, with TRBD2 matching 11 bases. Per the germline V gene, CDR1 is SNHLY and CDR2 is FYNNEI. The CDR3 runs to 16 residues. Trimming cost V 6 bases and J 3 bases; bases outside gene matches: 6. The CDR3 DNA reads TGTGCCAGCAGACCTACTAGCGGGGGATACACCGGGGAGCTGTTTTTT. This gives the protein CASRPTSGGYTGELFF.

This clone was picked up a small number of times. The rearrangement uses TRBV15 and TRBJ1-5; 9 bases map to TRBD1. CDR3 length equals 15 residues. CDR1 is LNHNV, CDR2 YYDKDF, per germline (reference sequence). With V trimmed by 5 bases and J by 7 bases, 9 bases remained unmatched. CDR3 in amino acids: CATSPGQGGSQPQHF. The CDR3 coding sequence is TGTGCCACCAGCCCGGGACAGGGAGGGAGCCAGCCCCAGCATTTT.

This chain uses TRBV2 with TRBJ2-1; D could derive from TRBD1 or TRBD2 (5 bases each). The germline V gene encodes CDR1 SNHLY and CDR2 FYNNEI. The V and J ends lost 10 bases and 0 bases respectively, with 13 bases between them. The CDR3 runs 14 residues. The CDR3, as DNA: TGTGCCACCTGGGACCCCGCCTCCTACAATGAGCAGTTCTTC. Its protein product is CATWDPASYNEQFF.

The chain links TRBV29-1 to TRBJ2-4; 7 bases are shared with TRBD2. The V and J ends lost 4 bases and 8 bases, in that order; junction bases with no gene match: 5. The CDR3 has 12 residues. Per germline, CDR1 SQVTM and CDR2 ANQGSEA. DNA for the CDR3: TGCAGCGTTGTAAAAGGGAGGGACATTCAGTACTTC. Its protein is CSVVKGRDIQYF.

The chain has TRBV4-2 and TRBJ1-6; unclear D gene. The CDR3 is made up of 15 amino acids. Trimming cost V 0 bases and J 0 bases, with 3 bases left between them. CDR1 is LGHNA, CDR2 YNFKEQ, per germline. The CDR3 DNA sequence: TGTGCCAGCAGCCAAGAGGGCTCCTATAATTCACCCCTCCACTTT. Translating gives CASSQEGSYNSPLHF.

CDR3 sequence reads: CASSVGSGGYNEQFF. CDR3 DNA: TGTGCCAGCAGCGTCGGTAGCGGGGGATACAATGAGCAGTTCTTC. The V call is TRBV9, the J call TRBJ2-1; 9 bases align to TRBD2. J gave up 4 bases and V 2 bases, and 4 bases lay outside the gene matches. The V gene's germline CDR1 is SGDLS and CDR2 YYNGEE. The CDR3 runs to 15 residues.

The rearrangement joins TRBV6-4 to TRBJ2-1; 10 bases agree with TRBD1. This CDR3 comprises 12 residues. The germline gives CDR1 MRHNA, CDR2 SNTAGT. The junction had 4 bases not matched to a gene; V was cut back by 10 bases and J by 7 bases. DNA of the CDR3: TGTGCCACCCCGGGACAGGGGAATGAGCAGTTCTTC. It specifies CATPGQGNEQFF.

The rearrangement uses TRBV6-6 and TRBJ1-1; D gene uncertain. Germline V lookup: CDR1 MNHNY, CDR2 SVGAGI (reference sequence). The CDR3 runs 15 residues. V dropped 0 bases and J dropped 1 base, with 9 bases sitting between them. CDR3 amino acids: CASSYSGLGNTEAFF. CDR3 bases: TGTGCCAGCAGTTACTCAGGGTTGGGGAACACTGAAGCTTTCTTT.